This TCR beta chain was identified in a study of tumor-infiltrating lymphocytes in primary liver carcinoma (dated by TCRdb to between 2016 and 2019). Concerning the study at large: Of the five patients, three men and two women aged 30 to 69 years, four had hepatocellular carcinoma and one had combined HCC and intrahepatic cholangiocarcinoma. Tumors of the five patients were stage T1-T3 N0M0 with maximum diameters of about 4.2 to 11 cm. Samples yielded roughly 3.5 to 8 million productive TCRbeta reads; read depth did not differ significantly between tissue types. The study combined TCRbeta repertoire sequencing, expression microarrays and whole-exome sequencing across five regions of each liver tumor, with adjacent normal tissue and blood. A total of approximately 35 specimens from 5 patients underwent TCRbeta repertoire sequencing, comprising about 25 tumor regions, 5 adjacent noncancerous liver tissues and 5 peripheral blood samples. To link TCRbeta repertoire diversity to the local molecular phenotype, the 25 tumor region samples were profiled with Agilent mRNA microarrays. Technical replicate repertoires showed high reproducibility, with mean shared-clone rates around 0.9 and correlation coefficients above 0.98.

For CDR1 and CDR2, the germline V gene lists MNHEY and SVGEGT. V and J lose 5 bases and 4 bases, and a span of 9 bases separates them. The cysteine opens and the phenylalanine closes a CDR3 of 12 amino acids. Only the CDR3 part of the read is kept: 36 bases, read in frame from the first base. This clonotype was recorded many times. Its antigen specificity is not known. Base-call qualities are not available, and no considerably larger clone is one nucleotide away. TCRbeta-specific cDNA was reverse-transcribed from around 500 ng total RNA using a constant-region primer and ProtoScript II reverse transcriptase. Three nested multiplex PCR rounds, following a slightly modified ARM-PCR procedure, were used to build the TCRbeta libraries. The first two PCR rounds used multiplex TRBV1-TRBV30 forward primers with a Cbeta reverse primer, each for 10 cycles. A final 25-cycle PCR with Deep VentR polymerase added sample barcodes and Illumina adapters. Before sequencing, amplicons of 200-500 bp were gel-purified using a QIAquick gel extraction kit. An Illumina HiSeq 2500 was used to sequence the TCRbeta amplicons with 250-bp paired-end reads. Concerning the study's data processing: Trimmomatic v0.33 was used to quality-trim the reads, and FLASH v1.2.11 was used to merge paired reads so that full CDR3 sequences could be recovered. V, D and J germline segments were assigned to the rearranged TCRbeta sequences by MiGEC v1.2.1b. Clonotype statistics and Shannon-Wiener diversity indices were calculated with VDJtools v1.0.0. Except for diversity analysis, only each sample's 250 most abundant clonotypes were used in subsequent analyses to reduce sampling bias. Starting from the raw public reads, TCRdb applied fastp trimming at Q25, assembled clones with MiXCR and retained in-frame beta chains. Rows merge per CDR3 protein into single entries with the most common DNA and genes. The V and J calls were not made by the authors but by TCRdb's processing. For this sample there are tens of thousands of distinct CDR3 sequences; about 71% appear just once. Around 44% of the sample is held by the ten biggest clonotypes.

General conclusions and limits of the study: Consistent with antigen-driven expansion, pairs of tumor regions showed higher repertoire overlap (mean about 36%) than either tumor-adjacent pairs (around 17%) or tumor-blood pairs (roughly 15%). Compared with blood, tumors had a significantly larger share of the repertoire taken up by the top 250 clones (p = 0.039). Comparison of CD4+ and CD8+ T cell repertoires was precluded by the use of bulk unsorted samples. Because only the TCR beta chain was sequenced and unpaired alpha chains were not captured, true repertoire diversity is likely underestimated. Only five patients were included in the study, and the authors note that the findings should be validated in a larger study. Only roughly 7-24% of top clones appeared in all five regions of a tumor, which suggests that tumor-infiltrating T cells are spatially heterogeneous.

Total RNA and DNA were co-extracted from about 20-30 mg of bulk tissue with the AllPrep DNA/RNA mini kit, without cell sorting. Surgical resection was performed in China between late 2015 and March 2016 on a few patients with histopathologically diagnosed primary liver carcinoma. At the time of sampling, the patients had chronic HBV infection and had not received any treatment. Each tumor was sampled at five spatially separated regions: the superior, inferior, left-lateral and right-lateral poles and the tumor centre. Histology showed that every tumor sample contained more than 85% viable tumor cells. Fresh tumor and adjacent tissue pieces were bisected; one half was stored in RNAlater at -80°C, the other sent for histology.

The receptor was derived from a man aged 40-49 years with primary liver carcinoma and hepatitis B virus infection. Sequencing was done on a sample of liver tumor tissue from sampling region 4. What this sample's cell subset or site label stands for: tumor region T4, right-lateral pole. The chain couples TRBV6-2 or TRBV6-3 to TRBJ2-7; no D gene can be assigned with confidence. The CDR3 sequence is CASSNWGYEQYF. In nucleotides, the sequence is TGTGCCAGCAGTAATTGGGGATACGAGCAGTACTTC.